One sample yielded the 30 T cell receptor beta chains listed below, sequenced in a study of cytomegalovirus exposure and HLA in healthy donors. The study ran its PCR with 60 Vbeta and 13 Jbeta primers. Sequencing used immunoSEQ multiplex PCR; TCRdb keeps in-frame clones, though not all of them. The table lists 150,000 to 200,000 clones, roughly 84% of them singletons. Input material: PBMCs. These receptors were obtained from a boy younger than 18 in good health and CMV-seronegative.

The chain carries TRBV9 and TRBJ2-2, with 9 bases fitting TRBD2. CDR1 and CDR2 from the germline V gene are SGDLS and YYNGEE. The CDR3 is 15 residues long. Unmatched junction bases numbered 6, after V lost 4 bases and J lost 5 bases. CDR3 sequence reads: CASSPWAGGTGELFF. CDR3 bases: TGTGCCAGCAGCCCCTGGGCGGGGGGGACCGGGGAGCTGTTTTTT.

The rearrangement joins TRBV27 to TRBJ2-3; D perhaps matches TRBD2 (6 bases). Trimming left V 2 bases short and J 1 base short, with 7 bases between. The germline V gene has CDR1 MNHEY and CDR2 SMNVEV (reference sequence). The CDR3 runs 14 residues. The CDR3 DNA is TGTGCCAGCAGTTTAGCGGGGCGCACAGATACGCAGTATTTT. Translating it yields CASSLAGRTDTQYF.

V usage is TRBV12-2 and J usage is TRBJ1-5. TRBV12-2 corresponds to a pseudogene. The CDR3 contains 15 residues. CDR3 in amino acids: CASRSCGWGDQPQHF. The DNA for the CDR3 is TGTGCAAGTCGCTCCTGTGGGTGGGGAGATCAGCCCCAGCATTTT.

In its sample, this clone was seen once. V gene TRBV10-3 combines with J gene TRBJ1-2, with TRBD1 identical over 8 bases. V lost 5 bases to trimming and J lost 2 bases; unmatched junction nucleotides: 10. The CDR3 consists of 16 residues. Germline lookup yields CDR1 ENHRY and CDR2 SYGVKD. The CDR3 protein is CAISSLTGDTNYGYTF. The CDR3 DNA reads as TGTGCCATCAGTTCTCTGACAGGGGACACAAACTATGGCTACACCTTC.

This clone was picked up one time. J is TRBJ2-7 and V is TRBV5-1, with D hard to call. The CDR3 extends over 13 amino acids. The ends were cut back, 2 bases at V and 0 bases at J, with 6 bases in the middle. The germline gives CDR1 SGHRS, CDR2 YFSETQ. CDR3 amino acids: CASSFESSYEQYF. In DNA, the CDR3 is TGCGCCAGCAGCTTCGAGAGCTCCTACGAGCAGTACTTC.

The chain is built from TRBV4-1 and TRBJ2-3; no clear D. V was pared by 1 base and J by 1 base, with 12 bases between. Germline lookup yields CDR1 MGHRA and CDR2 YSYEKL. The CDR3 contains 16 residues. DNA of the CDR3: TGCGCCAGCAGCCAAGTCCCGGCGCAGGGCACAGATACGCAGTATTTT. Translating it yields CASSQVPAQGTDTQYF.

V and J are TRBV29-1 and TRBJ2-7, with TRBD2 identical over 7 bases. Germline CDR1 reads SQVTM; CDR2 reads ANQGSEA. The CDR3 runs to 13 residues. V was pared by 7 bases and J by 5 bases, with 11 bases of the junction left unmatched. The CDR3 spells CSARRGSGDEQYF. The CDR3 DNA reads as TGCAGCGCTAGGCGGGGGAGTGGGGACGAGCAGTACTTC.

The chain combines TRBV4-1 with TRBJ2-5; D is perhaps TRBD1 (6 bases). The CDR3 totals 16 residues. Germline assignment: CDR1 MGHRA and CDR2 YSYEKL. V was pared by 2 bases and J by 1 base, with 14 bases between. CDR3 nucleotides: TGCGCCAGCAGCCAACCAACACAGGGATTCCAAGAGACCCAGTACTTC. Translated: CASSQPTQGFQETQYF.

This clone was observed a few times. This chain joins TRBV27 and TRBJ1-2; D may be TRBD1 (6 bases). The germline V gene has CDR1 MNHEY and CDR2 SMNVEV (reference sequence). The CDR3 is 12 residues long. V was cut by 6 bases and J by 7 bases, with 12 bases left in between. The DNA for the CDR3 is TGTGCCAGCAGGAAACAGGGTACTGGCTACACCTTC. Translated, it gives CASRKQGTGYTF.

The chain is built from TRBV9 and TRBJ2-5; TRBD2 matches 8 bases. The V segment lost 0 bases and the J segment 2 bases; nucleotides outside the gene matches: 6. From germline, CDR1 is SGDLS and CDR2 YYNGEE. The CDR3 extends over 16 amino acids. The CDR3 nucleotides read TGTGCCAGCAGCGTAGCTGGGCGGGGGGCACAAGAGACCCAGTACTTC. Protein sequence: CASSVAGRGAQETQYF.

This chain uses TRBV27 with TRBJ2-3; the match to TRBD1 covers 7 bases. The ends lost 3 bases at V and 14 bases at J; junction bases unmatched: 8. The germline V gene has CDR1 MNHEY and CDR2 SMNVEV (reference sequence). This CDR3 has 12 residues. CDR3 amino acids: CASSFRETGLYF. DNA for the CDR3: TGTGCCAGCAGTTTCCGTGAGACAGGGCTGTATTTT.

CDR3 DNA: TGTGCCTGGAGTCCCGGACAGGGTCGAACGACTAATGAAAAACTGTTTTTT. Encoded protein: CAWSPGQGRTTNEKLFF. The chain is built from TRBV30 and TRBJ1-4; 8 bases align to TRBD1. The CDR3 length is 17 residues. Germline-derived CDR1 and CDR2 are GTSNPN and SVGIG (reference sequence). J was trimmed by 2 bases and V by 2 bases; bases with no gene match: 10.

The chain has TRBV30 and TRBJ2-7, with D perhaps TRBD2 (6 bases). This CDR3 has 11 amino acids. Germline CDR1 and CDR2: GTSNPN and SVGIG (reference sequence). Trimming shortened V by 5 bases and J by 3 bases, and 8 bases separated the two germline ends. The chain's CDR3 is CAWLGGYEQYF. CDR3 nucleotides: TGTGCCTGGCTGGGGGGCTACGAGCAGTACTTC.

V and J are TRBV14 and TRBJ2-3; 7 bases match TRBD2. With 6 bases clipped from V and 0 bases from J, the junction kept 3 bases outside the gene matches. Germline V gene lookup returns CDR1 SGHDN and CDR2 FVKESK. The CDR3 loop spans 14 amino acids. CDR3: CASRSGISTDTQYF. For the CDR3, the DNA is TGTGCCAGCAGGAGCGGGATTAGCACAGATACGCAGTATTTT.

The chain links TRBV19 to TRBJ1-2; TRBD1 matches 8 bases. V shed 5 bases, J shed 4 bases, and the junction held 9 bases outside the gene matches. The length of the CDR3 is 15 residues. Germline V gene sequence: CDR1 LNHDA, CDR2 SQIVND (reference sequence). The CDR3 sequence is CASSPDRGAPYGYTF. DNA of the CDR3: TGTGCCAGTAGTCCTGACAGGGGCGCACCCTATGGCTACACCTTC.

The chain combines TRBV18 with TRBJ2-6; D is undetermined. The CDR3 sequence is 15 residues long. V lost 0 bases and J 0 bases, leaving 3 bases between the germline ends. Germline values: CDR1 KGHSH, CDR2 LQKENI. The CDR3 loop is CASSPPGSGANVLTF. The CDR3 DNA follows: TGTGCCAGCTCACCACCCGGCTCTGGGGCCAACGTCCTGACTTTC.

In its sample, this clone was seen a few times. CDR3 DNA sequence: TGTGCCAGCAGTTACGCGGGAGGCCCTGAAGCTTTCTTT. This gives the protein CASSYAGGPEAFF. V usage is TRBV6-6 and J usage is TRBJ1-1; D call uncertain. V was cut by 2 bases and J by 6 bases, with 10 bases left in between. CDR3 length: 13 residues. The V gene's germline CDR1 is MNHNY and CDR2 SVGAGI (reference sequence).

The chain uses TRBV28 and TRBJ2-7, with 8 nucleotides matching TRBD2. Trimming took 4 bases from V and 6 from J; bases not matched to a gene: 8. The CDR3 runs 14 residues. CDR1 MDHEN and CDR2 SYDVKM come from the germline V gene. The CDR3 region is CASSWVGGGAEQYF. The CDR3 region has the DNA TGTGCCAGCAGTTGGGTCGGGGGGGGTGCCGAGCAGTACTTC.

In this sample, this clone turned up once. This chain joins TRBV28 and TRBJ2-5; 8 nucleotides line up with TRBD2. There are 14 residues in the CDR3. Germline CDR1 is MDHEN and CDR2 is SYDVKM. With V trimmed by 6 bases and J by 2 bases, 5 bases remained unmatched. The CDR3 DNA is TGTGCCAGCAGCGGGGGGGGCGGACAAGAGACCCAGTACTTC. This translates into CASSGGGGQETQYF.

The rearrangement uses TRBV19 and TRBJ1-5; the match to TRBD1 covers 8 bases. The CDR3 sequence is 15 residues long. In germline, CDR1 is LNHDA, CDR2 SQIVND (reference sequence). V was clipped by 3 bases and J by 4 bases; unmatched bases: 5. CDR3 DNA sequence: TGTGCCAGTAGTATTTACCAGGGGGCTAATCAGCCCCAGCATTTT. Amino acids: CASSIYQGANQPQHF.

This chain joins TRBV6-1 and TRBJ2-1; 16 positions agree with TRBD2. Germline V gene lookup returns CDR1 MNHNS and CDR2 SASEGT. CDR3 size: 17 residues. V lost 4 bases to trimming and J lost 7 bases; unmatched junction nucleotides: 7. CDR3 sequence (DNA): TGTGCCAGCAGTGGCGGGACTAGCGGGAGGGCGCTTAATGAGCAGTTCTTC. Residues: CASSGGTSGRALNEQFF.

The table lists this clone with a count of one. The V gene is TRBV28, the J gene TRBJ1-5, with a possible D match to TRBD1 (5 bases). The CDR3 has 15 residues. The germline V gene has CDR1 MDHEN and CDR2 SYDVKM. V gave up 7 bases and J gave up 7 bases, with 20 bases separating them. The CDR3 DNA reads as TGTGCCAGCAAGGAGTGGGCTCCGGGGGGACAGCCCCAGCATTTT. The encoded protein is CASKEWAPGGQPQHF.

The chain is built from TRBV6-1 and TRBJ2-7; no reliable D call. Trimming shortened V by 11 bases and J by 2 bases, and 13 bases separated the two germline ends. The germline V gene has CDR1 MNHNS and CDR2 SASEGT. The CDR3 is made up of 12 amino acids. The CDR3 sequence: CALGRLTYEQYF. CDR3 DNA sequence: TGTGCCCTAGGAAGGTTAACCTACGAGCAGTACTTC.

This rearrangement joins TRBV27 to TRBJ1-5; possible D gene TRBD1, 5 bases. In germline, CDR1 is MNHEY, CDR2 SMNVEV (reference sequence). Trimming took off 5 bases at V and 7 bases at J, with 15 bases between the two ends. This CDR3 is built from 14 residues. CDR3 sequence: CASSLREGRQPQHF. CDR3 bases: TGTGCCAGCAGTCTGCGAGAGGGGAGGCAGCCCCAGCATTTT.

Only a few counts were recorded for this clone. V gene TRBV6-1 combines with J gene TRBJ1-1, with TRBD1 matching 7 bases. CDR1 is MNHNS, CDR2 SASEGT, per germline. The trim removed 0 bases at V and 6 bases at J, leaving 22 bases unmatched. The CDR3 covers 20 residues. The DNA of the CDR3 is TGTGCCAGCAGTGAAGCGCTAATTGTCCGATCCGGGACAGTCGGGGCTGAAGCTTTCTTT. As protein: CASSEALIVRSGTVGAEAFF.

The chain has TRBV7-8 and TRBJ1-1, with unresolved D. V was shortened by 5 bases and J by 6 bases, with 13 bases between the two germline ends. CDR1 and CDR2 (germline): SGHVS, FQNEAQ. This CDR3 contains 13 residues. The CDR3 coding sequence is TGTGCCAGCAGCGCGATACTACACTCTGAAGCTTTCTTT. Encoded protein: CASSAILHSEAFF. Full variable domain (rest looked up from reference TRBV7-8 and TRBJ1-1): GAGVSQSPRYKVAKRGQDVALRCDPISGHVSLFWYQQALGQGPEFLTYFQNEAQLDKSGLPSDRFFAERPEGSVSTLKIQRTQQEDSAVYLCASSAILHSEAFFGQGTRLTVV.

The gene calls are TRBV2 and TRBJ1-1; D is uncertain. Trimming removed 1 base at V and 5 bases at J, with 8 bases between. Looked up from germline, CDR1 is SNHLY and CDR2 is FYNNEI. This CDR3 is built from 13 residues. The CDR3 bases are TGTGCCAGCAGTGAAGTTCAGAGGACTGAAGCTTTCTTT. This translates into CASSEVQRTEAFF.

The CDR3 loop reads CAISASLGTTYEQYF. CDR3 bases: TGTGCCATCAGTGCCTCCCTAGGGACTACCTACGAGCAGTACTTC. This chain uses TRBV10-3 with TRBJ2-7, with 7 bases matching TRBD2. The germline V gene has CDR1 ENHRY and CDR2 SYGVKD. The CDR3 has 15 amino acids. Trimming at V came to 4 bases and at J to 2 bases, leaving 8 bases not matched to a gene.

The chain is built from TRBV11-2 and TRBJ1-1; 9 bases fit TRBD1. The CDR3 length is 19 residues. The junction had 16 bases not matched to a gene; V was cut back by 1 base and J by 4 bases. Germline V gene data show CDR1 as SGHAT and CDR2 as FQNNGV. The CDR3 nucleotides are TGTGCCAGCAGCTTAGGCCCAACCGGACAGGGGATTCGAGGCACTGAAGCTTTCTTT. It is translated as CASSLGPTGQGIRGTEAFF.

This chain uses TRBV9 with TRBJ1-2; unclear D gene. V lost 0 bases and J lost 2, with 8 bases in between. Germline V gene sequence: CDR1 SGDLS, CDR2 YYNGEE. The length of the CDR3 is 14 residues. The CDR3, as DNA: TGTGCCAGCAGCGTAGAGGAGTTCAACTATGGCTACACCTTC. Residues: CASSVEEFNYGYTF.